These 2 T cell receptor beta chains were all obtained from the same sample, sequenced in a study of blood T cell repertoires in COVID-19. Generated by immunoSEQ multiplex PCR, the TCRdb table keeps only in-frame clones and is missing some. The profile covers tens of thousands of clones, with over 70% appearing a single time and over 20% taken by the ten largest. Sequenced input: peripheral blood. These receptors were taken from a man between 60 and 70 years old with acute or convalescent COVID-19.

The chain uses TRBV15 and TRBJ2-5, with D perhaps TRBD1 (6 bases). The CDR3 length is 13 residues. V was cut by 4 bases and J by 5 bases, with 11 bases left in between. Germline CDR1 is LNHNV and CDR2 is YYDKDF (reference sequence). The CDR3 loop is CATSKGVGETQYF. The CDR3 DNA reads TGTGCCACCAGCAAGGGGGTAGGGGAGACCCAGTACTTC.

V and J are TRBV6-1 and TRBJ2-7; weak D call: TRBD1 (6 bases). Germline V gene lookup returns CDR1 MNHNS and CDR2 SASEGT. The V and J ends lost 0 bases and 11 bases respectively, with 17 bases between them. The CDR3 sequence is 14 residues long. The CDR3 bases are TGTGCCAGCAGTGAAGCAATCAGGGGTTTAGAGAAGTACGTC. Its translation is CASSEAIRGLEKYV.